This T cell receptor (beta chain) is drawn from a study of PD-L1 blockade in urothelial cancer. General study results and limits: Below-median pretreatment blood TCR clonality was associated with improved progression-free and overall survival.

A remark on this clone: Its antigen is unidentified.

Trimming stripped 0 bases from V and 6 bases from J, with 6 bases between. Germline V CDR1 and CDR2: MNHNY, SVGAGI (reference sequence). CDR3 size: 13 residues. Time point here: peripheral blood 6 weeks after treatment start. The assay was immunoSEQ multiplex PCR, and TCRdb's table has in-frame clones only and misses some. The data contain 38,000 or so clones, roughly 82% of them singletons. The starting material was PBMCs, obtained around atezolizumab (anti-PD-L1) treatment. The rearrangement joins TRBV6-6 to TRBJ2-1; possible D gene TRBD2, 5 bases. The sequence was collected from a middle-aged man with urothelial cancer. CDR3 nucleotide sequence: TGTGCCAGCAGTTACTCGGAGGTCAATGAGCAGTTCTTC. Its protein is CASSYSEVNEQFF.